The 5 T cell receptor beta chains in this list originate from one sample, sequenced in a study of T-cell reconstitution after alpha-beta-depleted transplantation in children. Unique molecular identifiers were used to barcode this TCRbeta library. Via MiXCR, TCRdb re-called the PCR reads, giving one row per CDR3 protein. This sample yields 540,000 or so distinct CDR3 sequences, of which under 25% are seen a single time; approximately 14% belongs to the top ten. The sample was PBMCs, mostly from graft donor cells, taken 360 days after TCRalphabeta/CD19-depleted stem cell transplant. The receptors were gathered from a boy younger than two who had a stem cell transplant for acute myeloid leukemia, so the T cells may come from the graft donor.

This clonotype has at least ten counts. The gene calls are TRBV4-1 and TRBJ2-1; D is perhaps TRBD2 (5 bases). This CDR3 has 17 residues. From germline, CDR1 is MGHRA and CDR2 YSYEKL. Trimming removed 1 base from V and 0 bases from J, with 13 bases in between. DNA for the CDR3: TGCGCCAGCAGCCAAGTGGGCAGCACTAGCTCCTACAATGAGCAGTTCTTC. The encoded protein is CASSQVGSTSSYNEQFF.

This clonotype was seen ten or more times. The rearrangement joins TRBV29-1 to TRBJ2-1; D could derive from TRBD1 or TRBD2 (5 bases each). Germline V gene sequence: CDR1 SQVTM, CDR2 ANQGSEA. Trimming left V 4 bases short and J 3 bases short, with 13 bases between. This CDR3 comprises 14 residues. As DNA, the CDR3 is TGCAGCGTTGGGGAGAGGGGCCTCTACAATGAGCAGTTCTTC. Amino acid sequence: CSVGERGLYNEQFF.

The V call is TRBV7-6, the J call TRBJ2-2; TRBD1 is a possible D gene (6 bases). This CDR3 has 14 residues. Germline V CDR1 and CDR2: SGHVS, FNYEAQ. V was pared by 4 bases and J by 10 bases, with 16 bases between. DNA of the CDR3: TGTGCCAGCAGCTCCGCGATAGACAGGCTGGAGCTGTTTTTT. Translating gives CASSSAIDRLELFF.

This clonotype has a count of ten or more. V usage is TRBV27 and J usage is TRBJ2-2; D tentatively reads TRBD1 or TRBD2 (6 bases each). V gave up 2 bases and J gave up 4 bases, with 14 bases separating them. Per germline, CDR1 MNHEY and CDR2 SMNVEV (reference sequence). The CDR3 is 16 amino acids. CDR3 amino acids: CASSLKGPGATGELFF. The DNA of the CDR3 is TGTGCCAGCAGTTTAAAGGGCCCGGGGGCCACCGGGGAGCTGTTTTTT.

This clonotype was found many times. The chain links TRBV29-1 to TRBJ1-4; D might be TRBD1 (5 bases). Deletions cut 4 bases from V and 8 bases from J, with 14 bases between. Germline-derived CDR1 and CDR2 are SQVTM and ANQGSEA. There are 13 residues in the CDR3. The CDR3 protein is CSVAKGAGEKLFF. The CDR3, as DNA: TGCAGCGTTGCAAAAGGGGCGGGGGAAAAACTGTTTTTT.